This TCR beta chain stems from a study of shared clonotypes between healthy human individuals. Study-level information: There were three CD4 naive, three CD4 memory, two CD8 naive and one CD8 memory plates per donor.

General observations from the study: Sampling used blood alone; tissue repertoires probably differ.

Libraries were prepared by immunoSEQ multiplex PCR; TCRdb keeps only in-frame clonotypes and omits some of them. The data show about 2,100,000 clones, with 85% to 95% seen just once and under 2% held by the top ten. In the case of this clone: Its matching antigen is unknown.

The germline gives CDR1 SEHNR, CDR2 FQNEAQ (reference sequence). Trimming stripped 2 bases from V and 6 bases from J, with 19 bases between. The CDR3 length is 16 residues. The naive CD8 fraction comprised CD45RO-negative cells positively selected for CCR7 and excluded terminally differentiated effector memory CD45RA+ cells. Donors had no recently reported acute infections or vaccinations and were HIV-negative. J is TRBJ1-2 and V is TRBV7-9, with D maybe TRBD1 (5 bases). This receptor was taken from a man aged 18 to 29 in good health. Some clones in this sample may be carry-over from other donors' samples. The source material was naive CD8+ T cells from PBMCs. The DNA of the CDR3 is TGTGCCAGCAGCTTAAGGGGCCGAGGGAATGAAGATGGCTACACCTTC. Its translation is CASSLRGRGNEDGYTF.